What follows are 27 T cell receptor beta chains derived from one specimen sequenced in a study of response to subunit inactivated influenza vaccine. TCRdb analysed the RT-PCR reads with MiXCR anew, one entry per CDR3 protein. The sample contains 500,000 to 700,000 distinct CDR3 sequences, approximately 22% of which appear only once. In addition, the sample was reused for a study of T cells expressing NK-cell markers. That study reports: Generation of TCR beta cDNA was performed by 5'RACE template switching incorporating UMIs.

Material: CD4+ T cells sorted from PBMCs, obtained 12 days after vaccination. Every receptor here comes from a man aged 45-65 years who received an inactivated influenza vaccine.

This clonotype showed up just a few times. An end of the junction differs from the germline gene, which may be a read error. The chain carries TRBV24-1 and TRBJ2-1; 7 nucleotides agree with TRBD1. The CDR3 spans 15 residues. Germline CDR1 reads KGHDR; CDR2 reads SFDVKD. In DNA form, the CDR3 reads TGTGCCACCAGTGACCCGGGACAGAGCTACGATGAGCAGTTCTTC. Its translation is CATSDPGQSYDEQFF.

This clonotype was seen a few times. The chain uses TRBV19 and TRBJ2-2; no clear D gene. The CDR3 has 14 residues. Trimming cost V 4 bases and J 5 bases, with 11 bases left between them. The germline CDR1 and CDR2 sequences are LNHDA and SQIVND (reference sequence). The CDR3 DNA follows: TGTGCCAGTAGTACGGAGCCGAGAACCGGGGAGCTGTTTTTT. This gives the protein CASSTEPRTGELFF. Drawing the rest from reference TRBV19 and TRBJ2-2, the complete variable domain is DGGITQSPKYLFRKEGQNVTLSCEQNLNHDAMYWYRQDPGQGLRLIYYSQIVNDFQKGDIAEGYSVSREKKESFPLTVTSAQKNPTAFYLCASSTEPRTGELFFGEGSRLTVL.

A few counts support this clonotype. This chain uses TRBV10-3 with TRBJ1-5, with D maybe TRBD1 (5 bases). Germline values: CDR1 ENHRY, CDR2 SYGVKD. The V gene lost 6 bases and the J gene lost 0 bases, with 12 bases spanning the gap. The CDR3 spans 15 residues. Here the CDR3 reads CAIREGQGSNQPQHF. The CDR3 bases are TGTGCCATCAGGGAAGGGCAGGGTAGCAATCAGCCCCAGCATTTT.

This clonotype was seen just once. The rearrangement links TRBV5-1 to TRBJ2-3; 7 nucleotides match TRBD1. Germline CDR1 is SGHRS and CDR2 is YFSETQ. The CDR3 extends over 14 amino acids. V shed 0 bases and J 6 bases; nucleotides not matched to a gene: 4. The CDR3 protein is CASSLARGKDTQYF. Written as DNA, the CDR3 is TGCGCCAGCAGCTTGGCCAGGGGGAAGGATACGCAGTATTTT.

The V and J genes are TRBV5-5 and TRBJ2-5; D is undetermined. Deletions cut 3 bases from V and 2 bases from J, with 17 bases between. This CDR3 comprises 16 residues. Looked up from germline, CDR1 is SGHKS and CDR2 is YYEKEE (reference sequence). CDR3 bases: TGTGCCAGCAGCTCCAGAGGTGTGGCCCAACAAGAGACCCAGTACTTC. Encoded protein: CASSSRGVAQQETQYF.

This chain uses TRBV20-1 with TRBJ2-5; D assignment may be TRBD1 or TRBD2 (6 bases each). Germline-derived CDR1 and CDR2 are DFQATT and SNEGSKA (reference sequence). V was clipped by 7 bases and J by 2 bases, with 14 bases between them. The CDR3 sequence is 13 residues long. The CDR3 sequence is CSEGGNRQETQYF. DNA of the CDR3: TGCAGTGAGGGGGGAAATAGGCAAGAGACCCAGTACTTC.

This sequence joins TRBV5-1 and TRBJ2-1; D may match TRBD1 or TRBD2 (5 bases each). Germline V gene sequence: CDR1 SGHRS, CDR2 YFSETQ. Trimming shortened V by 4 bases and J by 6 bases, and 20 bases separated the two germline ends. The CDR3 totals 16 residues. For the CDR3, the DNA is TGCGCCAGCAGCCCTAACCCCGGGACGGCGGCCAATGAGCAGTTCTTC. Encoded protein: CASSPNPGTAANEQFF.

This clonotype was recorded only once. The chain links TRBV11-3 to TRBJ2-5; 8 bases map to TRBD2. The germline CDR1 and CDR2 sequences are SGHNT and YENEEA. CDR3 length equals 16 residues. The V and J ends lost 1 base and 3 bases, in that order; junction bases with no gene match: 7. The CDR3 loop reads CASSLGPSGGKETQYF. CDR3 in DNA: TGTGCCAGCAGCTTAGGCCCGTCGGGGGGGAAAGAGACCCAGTACTTC.

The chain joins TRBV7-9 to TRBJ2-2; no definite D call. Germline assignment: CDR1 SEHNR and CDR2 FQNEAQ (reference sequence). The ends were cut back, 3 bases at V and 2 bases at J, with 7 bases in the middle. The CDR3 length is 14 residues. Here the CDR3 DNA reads TGTGCCAGCAGCTTCGTCGGCAACACCGGGGAGCTGTTTTTT. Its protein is CASSFVGNTGELFF.

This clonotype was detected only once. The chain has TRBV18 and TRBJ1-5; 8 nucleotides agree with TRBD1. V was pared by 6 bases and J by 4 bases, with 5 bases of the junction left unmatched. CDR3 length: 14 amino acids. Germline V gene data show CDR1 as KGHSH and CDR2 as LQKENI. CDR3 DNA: TGTGCCAGCTCGACAGGGGCTATGAATCAGCCCCAGCATTTT. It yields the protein CASSTGAMNQPQHF.

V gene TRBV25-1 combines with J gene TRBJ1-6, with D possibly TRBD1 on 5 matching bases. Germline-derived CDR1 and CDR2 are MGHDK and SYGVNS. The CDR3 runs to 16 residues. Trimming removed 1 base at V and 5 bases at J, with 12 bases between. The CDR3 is CASSELKGVDNSPLHF. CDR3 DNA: TGTGCCAGCAGTGAATTAAAAGGGGTGGATAATTCACCCCTCCACTTT.

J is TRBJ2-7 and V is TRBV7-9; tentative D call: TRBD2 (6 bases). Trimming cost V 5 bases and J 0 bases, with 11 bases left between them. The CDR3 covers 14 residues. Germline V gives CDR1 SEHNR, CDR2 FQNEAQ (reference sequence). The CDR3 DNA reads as TGTGCCAGCAGCGACTGGGACTTCTCCTACGAGCAGTACTTC. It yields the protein CASSDWDFSYEQYF.

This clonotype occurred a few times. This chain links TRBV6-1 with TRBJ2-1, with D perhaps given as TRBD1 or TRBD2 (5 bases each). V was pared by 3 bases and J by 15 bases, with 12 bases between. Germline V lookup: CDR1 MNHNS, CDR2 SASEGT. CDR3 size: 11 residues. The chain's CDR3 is CASSDTGTPFF. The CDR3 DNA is TGTGCCAGCAGTGATACGGGGACCCCGTTCTTC.

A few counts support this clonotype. The CDR3 spells CADSPYGYTF. As DNA, the CDR3 is TGTGCGGACAGCCCATATGGCTACACCTTC. This chain links TRBV27 with TRBJ1-2; possible D gene TRBD1, 6 bases. The CDR3 loop spans 10 amino acids. Germline CDR1 MNHEY, CDR2 SMNVEV (reference sequence).

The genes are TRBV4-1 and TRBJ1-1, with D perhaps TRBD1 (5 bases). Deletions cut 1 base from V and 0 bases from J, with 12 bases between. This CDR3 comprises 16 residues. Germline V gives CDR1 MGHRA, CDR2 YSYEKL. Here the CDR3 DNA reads TGCGCCAGCAGCCAAGGGGCTGGGACGGTGAACACTGAAGCTTTCTTT. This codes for CASSQGAGTVNTEAFF.

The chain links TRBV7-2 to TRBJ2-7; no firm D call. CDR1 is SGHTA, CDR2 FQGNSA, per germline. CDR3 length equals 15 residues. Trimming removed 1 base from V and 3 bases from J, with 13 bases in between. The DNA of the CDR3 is TGTGCCAGCAGCTTAGTTTCTGGGGTTGGCTACGAGCAGTACTTC. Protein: CASSLVSGVGYEQYF.

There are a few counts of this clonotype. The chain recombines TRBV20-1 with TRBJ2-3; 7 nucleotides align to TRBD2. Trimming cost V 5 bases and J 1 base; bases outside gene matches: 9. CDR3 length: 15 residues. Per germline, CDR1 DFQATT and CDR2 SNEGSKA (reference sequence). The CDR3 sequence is CSAFGGRGRTDTQYF. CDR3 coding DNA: TGCAGTGCTTTTGGGGGGAGGGGTCGCACAGATACGCAGTATTTT.

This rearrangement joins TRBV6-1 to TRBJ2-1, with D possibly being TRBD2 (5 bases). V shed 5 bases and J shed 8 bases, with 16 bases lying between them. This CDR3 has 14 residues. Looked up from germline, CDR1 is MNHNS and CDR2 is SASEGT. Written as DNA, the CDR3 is TGTGCCAGCAGTCAGACACTATTAGCGTATGAGCAGTTCTTC. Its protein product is CASSQTLLAYEQFF.

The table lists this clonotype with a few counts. The CDR3 sequence: CATSRGMTGSEQFF. The CDR3, as DNA: TGTGCCACCAGCAGAGGCATGACAGGGAGTGAGCAGTTCTTC. This sequence joins TRBV15 and TRBJ2-1; 7 nucleotides agree with TRBD1. V was pared by 1 base and J by 9 bases, with 6 bases of the junction left unmatched. Germline values: CDR1 LNHNV, CDR2 YYDKDF (reference sequence). This CDR3 comprises 14 residues.

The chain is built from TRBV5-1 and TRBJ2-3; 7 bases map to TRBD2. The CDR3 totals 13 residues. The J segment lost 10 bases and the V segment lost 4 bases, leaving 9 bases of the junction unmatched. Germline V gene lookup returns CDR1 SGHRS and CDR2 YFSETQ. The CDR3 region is CASSPRGRGAQYF. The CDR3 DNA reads TGCGCCAGCAGCCCCCGGGGGAGGGGCGCGCAGTATTTT.

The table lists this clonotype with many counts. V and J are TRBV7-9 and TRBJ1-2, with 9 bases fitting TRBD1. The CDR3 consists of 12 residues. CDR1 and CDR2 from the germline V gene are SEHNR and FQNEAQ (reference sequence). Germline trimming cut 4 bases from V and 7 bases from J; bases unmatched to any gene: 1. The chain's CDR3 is CASSWDRAGYTF. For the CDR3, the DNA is TGTGCCAGCAGCTGGGACAGGGCTGGCTACACCTTC.

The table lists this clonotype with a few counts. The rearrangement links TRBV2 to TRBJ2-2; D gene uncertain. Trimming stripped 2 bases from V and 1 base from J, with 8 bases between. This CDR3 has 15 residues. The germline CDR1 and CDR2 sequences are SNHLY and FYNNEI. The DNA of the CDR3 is TGTGCCAGCAGTGAAAGACAACTGAACACCGGGGAGCTGTTTTTT. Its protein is CASSERQLNTGELFF.

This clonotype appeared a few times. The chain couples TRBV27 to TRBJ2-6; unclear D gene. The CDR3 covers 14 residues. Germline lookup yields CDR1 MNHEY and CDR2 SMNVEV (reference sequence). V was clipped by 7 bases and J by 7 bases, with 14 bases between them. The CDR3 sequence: CASTRSWGANVLTF. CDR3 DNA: TGTGCCAGCACAAGGTCATGGGGAGCCAACGTCCTGACTTTC.

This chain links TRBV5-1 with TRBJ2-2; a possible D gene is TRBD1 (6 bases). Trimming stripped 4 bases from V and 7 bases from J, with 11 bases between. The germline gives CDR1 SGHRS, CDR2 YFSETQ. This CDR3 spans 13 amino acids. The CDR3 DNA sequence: TGCGCCAGCAGCGTCAGGGGTGGCGGGGAGCTGTTTTTT. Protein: CASSVRGGGELFF.

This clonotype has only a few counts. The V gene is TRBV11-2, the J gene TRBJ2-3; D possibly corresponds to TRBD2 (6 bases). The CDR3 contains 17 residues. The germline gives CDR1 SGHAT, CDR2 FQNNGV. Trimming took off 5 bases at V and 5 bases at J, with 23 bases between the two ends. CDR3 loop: CASSPISTGRIGDTQYF. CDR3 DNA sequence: TGTGCCAGCAGCCCTATTTCGACCGGGAGAATAGGAGATACGCAGTATTTT.

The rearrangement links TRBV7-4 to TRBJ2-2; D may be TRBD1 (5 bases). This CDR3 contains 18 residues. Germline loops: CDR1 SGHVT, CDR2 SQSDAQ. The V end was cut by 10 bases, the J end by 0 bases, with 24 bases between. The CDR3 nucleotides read TGTGCCATGGGCCCCGGGCTAAGACAGCGAGCGAACACCGGGGAGCTGTTTTTT. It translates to CAMGPGLRQRANTGELFF.

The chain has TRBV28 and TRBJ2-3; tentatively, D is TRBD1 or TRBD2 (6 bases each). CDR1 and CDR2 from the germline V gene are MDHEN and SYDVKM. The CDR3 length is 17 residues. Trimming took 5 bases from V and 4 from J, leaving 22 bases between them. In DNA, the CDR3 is TGTGCCAGCAGTCCCCCCCGGGGGCATGCTTATTCAGATACGCAGTATTTT. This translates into CASSPPRGHAYSDTQYF.